This T cell receptor beta chain was sequenced for a study of T cells after posttransplantation cyclophosphamide. Here immunoSEQ multiplex PCR was the method, and the copy in TCRdb shows in-frame clones only, minus some. The repertoire has 40,000 to 45,000 clones, none seen only once; the ten largest take roughly 2%. This clone appeared many times. The target antigen is unknown. The CDR3 has 16 residues. Trimming removed 4 bases from V and 3 bases from J, with 16 bases in between. Germline V CDR1 and CDR2: MNHNS, SASEGT. Peripheral blood was collected from the related graft donor on the marrow donation day. Study-wide findings and caveats: TRB overlap between skin or GI tissue T cells and blood was limited. TRB clonality was highly associated with recipient CMV seropositivity and reactivation.

The TCR originated in a man aged 35 to 55 in good health, CMV-negative, and a related stem cell transplant donor. The sequencing input was PBMCs. This chain links TRBV6-1 with TRBJ1-5, with D possibly being TRBD1 (6 bases). CDR3 residues: CASSAPGTNFNQPQHF. CDR3 coding DNA: TGTGCCAGCAGTGCCCCCGGGACAAATTTCAATCAGCCCCAGCATTTT.